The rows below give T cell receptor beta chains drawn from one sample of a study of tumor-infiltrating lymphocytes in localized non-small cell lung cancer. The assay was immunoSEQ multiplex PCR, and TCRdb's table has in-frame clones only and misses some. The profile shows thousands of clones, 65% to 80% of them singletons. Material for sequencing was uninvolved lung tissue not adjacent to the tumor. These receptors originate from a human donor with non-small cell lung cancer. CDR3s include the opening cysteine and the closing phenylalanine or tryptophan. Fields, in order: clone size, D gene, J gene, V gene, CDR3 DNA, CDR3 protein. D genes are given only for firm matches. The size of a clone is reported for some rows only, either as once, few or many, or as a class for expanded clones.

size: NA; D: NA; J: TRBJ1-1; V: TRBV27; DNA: TGTGCCAGCAGAAATGACCTGAACACTGAAGCTTTCTTT; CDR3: CASRNDLNTEAFF
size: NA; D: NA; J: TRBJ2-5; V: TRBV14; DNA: TGTGCCAGCAGCTTTCTAGCTTGGGAGACCCAGTACTTC; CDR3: CASSFLAWETQYF
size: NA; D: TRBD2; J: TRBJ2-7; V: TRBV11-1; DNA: TGTGCCAGCAGCCGCCACGCTAGCGGGGGTTTCTACGAGCAGTACTTC; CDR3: CASSRHASGGFYEQYF
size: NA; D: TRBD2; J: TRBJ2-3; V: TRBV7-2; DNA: TGTGCCAGCAGCTTTGGGAGGGACACAGATACGCAGTATTTT; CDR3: CASSFGRDTDTQYF
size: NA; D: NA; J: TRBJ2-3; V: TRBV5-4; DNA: TGTGCCAGCAGCCCCAGGCCGTCCTGGGACACAGATACGCAGTATTTT; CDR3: CASSPRPSWDTDTQYF
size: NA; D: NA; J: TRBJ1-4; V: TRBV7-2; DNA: TGTGCCAGCAGCTCCGGTGGGGAAAAACTGTTTTTT; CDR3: CASSSGGEKLFF
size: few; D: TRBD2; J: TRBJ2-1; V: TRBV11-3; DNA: TGTGCCAGCAGCTCTAGAGTCGGGTTACTAGCGGACAATGAGCAGTTCTTC; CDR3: CASSSRVGLLADNEQFF
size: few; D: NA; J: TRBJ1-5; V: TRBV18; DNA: TGTGCCAGCTCAAGGTCAGGGGATAATCAGCCCCAGCATTTT; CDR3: CASSRSGDNQPQHF
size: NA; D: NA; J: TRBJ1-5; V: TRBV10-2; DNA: TGCGCCAGCACGGAAGCGAATCAGCCCCAGCATTTT; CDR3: CASTEANQPQHF
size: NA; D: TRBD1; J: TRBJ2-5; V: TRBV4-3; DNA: TGCGCCAGCAGCCAAAACGGACAGGGTCAAGAGACCCAGTACTTC; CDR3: CASSQNGQGQETQYF
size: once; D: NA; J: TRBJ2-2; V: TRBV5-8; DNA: TGTGCCAGCAGCTTTGGTCGAGGGACCCTGACGACCGGGGAGCTGTTTTTT; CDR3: CASSFGRGTLTTGELFF
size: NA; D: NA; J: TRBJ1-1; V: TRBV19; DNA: TGTGCCAGTAGGACCAACACTGAAGCTTTCTTT; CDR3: CASRTNTEAFF
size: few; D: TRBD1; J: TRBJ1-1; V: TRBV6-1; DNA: TGTGCCAGCAGTGTTACGACAGGGGTCCTAACTGAAGCTTTCTTT; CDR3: CASSVTTGVLTEAFF
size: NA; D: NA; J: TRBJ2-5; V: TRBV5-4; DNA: TGTGCCAGCAGCGGCGCCGAGGGAAAGCAAGAGACCCAGTACTTC; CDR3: CASSGAEGKQETQYF
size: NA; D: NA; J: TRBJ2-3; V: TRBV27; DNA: TGTGCCAGCAGTTTAAGTGGGGGAATTGGCAGAGACACAGATACGCAGTATTTT; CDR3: CASSLSGGIGRDTDTQYF
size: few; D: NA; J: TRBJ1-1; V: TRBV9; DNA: TGTGCCAGCAGCGCTATGGGAGGAACTGAAGCTTTCTTT; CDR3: CASSAMGGTEAFF
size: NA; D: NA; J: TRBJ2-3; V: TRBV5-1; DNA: TGCGCCAGCACCTCCTTGACTTCCACAGATACGCAGTATTTT; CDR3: CASTSLTSTDTQYF
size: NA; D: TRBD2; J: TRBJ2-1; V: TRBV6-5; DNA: TGTGCCAGCAGTTACTCGATTACTAGCGGGAGTCGTGAGCAGTTCTTC; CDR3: CASSYSITSGSREQFF
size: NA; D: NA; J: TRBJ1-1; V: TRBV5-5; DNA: TGTGCCAGCAGCTTGGTTGGGGGGCACGGCACTGAAGCTTTCTTT; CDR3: CASSLVGGHGTEAFF
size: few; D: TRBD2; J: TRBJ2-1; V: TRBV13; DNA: TGTGCCAGCAGCTTAGTAGCGGGAACTTCCTACAATGAGCAGTTCTTC; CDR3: CASSLVAGTSYNEQFF
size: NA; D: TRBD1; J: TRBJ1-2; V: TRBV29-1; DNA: TGCAGCGCCGGACAGGGGGGAGTCTATGGCTACACCTTC; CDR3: CSAGQGGVYGYTF
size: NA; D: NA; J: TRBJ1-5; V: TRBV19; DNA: TGTGCCAGTAGTGGGACCGCGTTTAATCAGCCCCAGCATTTT; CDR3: CASSGTAFNQPQHF
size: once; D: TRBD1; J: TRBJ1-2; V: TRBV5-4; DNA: TGTGCCAGCAGCTTGGACAGGGGCACTAACTATGGCTACACCTTC; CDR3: CASSLDRGTNYGYTF
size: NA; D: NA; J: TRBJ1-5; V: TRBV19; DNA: TGTGCCAGTAGTCTAAGGGATCAGCCCCAGCATTTT; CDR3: CASSLRDQPQHF
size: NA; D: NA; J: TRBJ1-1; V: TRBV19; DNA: TGTGCCAGTAGCTATTTGGGATCAAGGGTCACTGAAGCTTTCTTT; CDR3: CASSYLGSRVTEAFF
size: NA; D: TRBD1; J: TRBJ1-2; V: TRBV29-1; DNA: TGCAGCGTTGGACAGGGAGGGGTCTATGGCTACACCTTC; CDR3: CSVGQGGVYGYTF
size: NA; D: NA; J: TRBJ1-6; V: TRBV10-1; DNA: TGCGCCAGCAGTGAAAACCTTGGTAATTCACCCCTCCACTTT; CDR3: CASSENLGNSPLHF
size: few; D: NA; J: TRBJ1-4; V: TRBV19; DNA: TGTGCCAGTAGTATAGATTCCCTCCGGACAACTAATGAAAAACTGTTTTTT; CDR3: CASSIDSLRTTNEKLFF
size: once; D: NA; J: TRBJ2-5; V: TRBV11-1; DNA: TGTGCCAGCAGCAGCCGGGACAACCAAGAGACCCAGTACTTC; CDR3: CASSSRDNQETQYF
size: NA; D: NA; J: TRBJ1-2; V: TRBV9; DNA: TGTGCCAGCAGCGTAGGGTTCCCAGTTAACTATGGCTACACCTTC; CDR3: CASSVGFPVNYGYTF
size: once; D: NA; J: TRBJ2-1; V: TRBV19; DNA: TGTGCCAGTAGTACCCAGCAGAATGAGCAGTTCTTC; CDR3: CASSTQQNEQFF
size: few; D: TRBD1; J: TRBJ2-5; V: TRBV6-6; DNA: TGTGCCAGCAGTTATGACAGGGGGGAGAGGGAGACCCAGTACTTC; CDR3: CASSYDRGERETQYF
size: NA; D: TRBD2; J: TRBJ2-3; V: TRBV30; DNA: TGTGCCTGGCTATCGGGAGGATCCACAGATACGCAGTATTTT; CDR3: CAWLSGGSTDTQYF
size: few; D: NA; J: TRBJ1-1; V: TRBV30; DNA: TGTGCCTGGAGTGGACGGGGGGGGACTGAAGCTTTCTTT; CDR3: CAWSGRGGTEAFF
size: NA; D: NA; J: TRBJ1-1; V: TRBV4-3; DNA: TGCGCCAGCAGCCAAGATGTGGCAGGGAACACTGAAGCTTTCTTT; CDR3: CASSQDVAGNTEAFF
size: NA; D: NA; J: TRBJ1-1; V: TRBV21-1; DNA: TGTGCCAGCAGCATGGGACAGGGAGGCACTGAAGCTTTCTTT; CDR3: CASSMGQGGTEAFF
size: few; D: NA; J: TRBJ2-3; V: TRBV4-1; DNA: TGCGCCAGCAGCCAGCCTGACACCTCAACGCAGTATTTT; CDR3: CASSQPDTSTQYF
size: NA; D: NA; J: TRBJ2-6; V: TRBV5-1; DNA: TGCGCCAGCAGCTTGGCTCCGACCTCTGGGGCCAACGTCCTGACTTTC; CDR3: CASSLAPTSGANVLTF
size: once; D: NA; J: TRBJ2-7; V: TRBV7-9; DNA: TGTGCCAGCAGCCGCCAAGACATGACCTACGAGCAGTACTTC; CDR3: CASSRQDMTYEQYF
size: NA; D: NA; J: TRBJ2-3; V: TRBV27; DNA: TGTGCCAGCAGTTTCGGACGACTCCCTAACACAGATACGCAGTATTTT; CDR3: CASSFGRLPNTDTQYF
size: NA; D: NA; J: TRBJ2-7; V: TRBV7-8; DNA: TGTGCCAGCGCGCGTTTTTTCCCGGGGGAATCCTACGAGCAGTACTTC; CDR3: CASARFFPGESYEQYF
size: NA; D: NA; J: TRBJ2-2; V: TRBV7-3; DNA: TGTGCCAGCAGCCAGACAGCCGCGAACACCGGGGAGCTGTTTTTT; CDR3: CASSQTAANTGELFF
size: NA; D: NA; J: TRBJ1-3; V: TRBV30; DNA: TGTGCCTGGAGTCAGGGACCGGGCACCATATATTTT; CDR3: CAWSQGPGTIYF
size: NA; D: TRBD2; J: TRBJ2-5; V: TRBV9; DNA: TGTGCCAGCAGCGTAGGTTCTAGCGGGGGGGCGGAGACCCAGTACTTC; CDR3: CASSVGSSGGAETQYF
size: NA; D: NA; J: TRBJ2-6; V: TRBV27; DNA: TGTGCCAGCAGTTTCGTAGACTTGAGCTCTGGGGCCAACGTCCTGACTTTC; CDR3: CASSFVDLSSGANVLTF
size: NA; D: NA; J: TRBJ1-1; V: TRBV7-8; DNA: TGTGCCAGCAGCCCCAAGCCACGGACAGTGAACACTGAAGCTTTCTTT; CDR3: CASSPKPRTVNTEAFF
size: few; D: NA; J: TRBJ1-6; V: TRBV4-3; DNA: TGCGCCAGCAGCCAAGACAGCTCCTATAATTCACCCCTCCACTTT; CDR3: CASSQDSSYNSPLHF
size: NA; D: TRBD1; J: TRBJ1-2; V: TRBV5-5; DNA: TGTGCCAGCAGCATGGGGGCAGGGGGCGAGGATGGCTACACCTTC; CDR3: CASSMGAGGEDGYTF
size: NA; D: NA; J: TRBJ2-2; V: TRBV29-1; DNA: TGCAGCGGATTTAGGGGGACCGGGGAGCTGTTTTTT; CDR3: CSGFRGTGELFF
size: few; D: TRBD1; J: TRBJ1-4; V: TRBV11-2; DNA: TGTGCCAGCAGCTTAGGGACAGGGGGCCAAGAAAAACTGTTTTTT; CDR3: CASSLGTGGQEKLFF
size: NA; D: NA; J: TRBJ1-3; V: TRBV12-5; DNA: TGTGCTAGTGGTTTGGGACGGTCCTCTGGAAACACCATATATTTT; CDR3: CASGLGRSSGNTIYF